One and the same sample provided the 8 T cell receptor beta chains below, sequenced in a study of T cell responses to AZD1222 COVID-19 vaccine. Libraries were prepared by immunoSEQ multiplex PCR; TCRdb keeps only in-frame clonotypes and omits some of them. The sample contains around 130,000 clones, 86% of which appear only once. Here the sequenced sample was peripheral blood, taken on day 0 of AZD1222 vaccination. The receptors originated from an adult in good health.

The CDR3 loop reads CASTRTVPTTEAFF. For the CDR3, the DNA is TGCGCCAGCACCCGGACAGTCCCGACCACTGAAGCTTTCTTT. J is TRBJ1-1 and V is TRBV5-1, with D tentatively TRBD1 (6 bases). V lost 6 bases and J 4 bases, leaving 16 bases between the germline ends. The CDR3 is 14 residues long. CDR1 is SGHRS and CDR2 is YFSETQ in the germline V gene.

The genes are TRBV29-1 and TRBJ1-1; tentative D call: TRBD1 (6 bases). This CDR3 has 13 residues. Trimming pared 3 bases from V and 13 bases from J, leaving 21 bases between. Germline lookup yields CDR1 SQVTM and CDR2 ANQGSEA. This CDR3 reads CSVDSWDTLKVFF. The CDR3 DNA reads TGCAGCGTTGATAGCTGGGACACCTTGAAGGTTTTCTTT.

This rearrangement joins TRBV5-1 to TRBJ1-2; D gene unclear. Trimming stripped 5 bases from V and 2 bases from J, with 16 bases between. The CDR3 is 15 residues long. Germline assignment: CDR1 SGHRS and CDR2 YFSETQ. For the CDR3, the DNA is TGCGCCAGCAGGCGTGTTGGGATCAACAACTATGGCTACACCTTC. Its protein is CASRRVGINNYGYTF.

This clone appeared a few times. The chain uses TRBV6-5 and TRBJ2-7; 9 bases fit TRBD1. The CDR3 has 14 residues. Germline lookup yields CDR1 MNHEY and CDR2 SVGAGI. V gave up 6 bases and J gave up 1 base; unmatched junction bases: 4. The CDR3 loop is CASRWTGASYEQYF. In nucleotides, the CDR3 is TGTGCCAGCAGATGGACAGGGGCTTCCTACGAGCAGTACTTC.

The chain employs TRBV10-1 and TRBJ2-2; tentative D call: TRBD1 (5 bases). The ends were cut back, 3 bases at V and 0 bases at J, with 8 bases in the middle. The CDR3 totals 15 residues. The V gene's germline CDR1 is WNHNN and CDR2 SYGVQD (reference sequence). This CDR3 reads CASSEGAPNTGELFF. DNA of the CDR3: TGCGCCAGCAGTGAAGGGGCGCCGAACACCGGGGAGCTGTTTTTT.

The chain carries TRBV27 and TRBJ1-5; TRBD1 agrees at 7 bases. The CDR3 is 13 residues long. Germline V gives CDR1 MNHEY, CDR2 SMNVEV (reference sequence). Trimming removed 5 bases from V and 15 bases from J; junction bases left unmatched: 13. The CDR3 bases are TGTGCCAGCAGTCCGATGGGACAGTCATCGCGGCATTTT. Its protein is CASSPMGQSSRHF.

This clone occurred once. The rearrangement uses TRBV5-4 and TRBJ2-1, with unresolved D. Germline values: CDR1 SGHNT, CDR2 YYREEE (reference sequence). The V gene lost 5 bases and the J gene lost 5 bases, with 11 bases spanning the gap. The CDR3 covers 13 residues. In DNA, the CDR3 is TGTGCCAGCAGACTTGAACTCGACAATGAGCAGTTCTTC. As protein: CASRLELDNEQFF. The full variable domain, completed using reference TRBV5-4 and TRBJ2-1, is ETGVTQSPTHLIKTRGQQVTLRCSSQSGHNTVSWYQQALGQGPQFIFQYYREEENGRGNFPPRFSGLQFPNYSSELNVNALELDDSALYLCASRLELDNEQFFGPGTRLTVL.

This chain joins TRBV5-6 and TRBJ1-5; a possible D gene is TRBD1 (5 bases). The CDR3 is 15 amino acids. CDR1 and CDR2 from the germline V gene are SGHDT and YYEEEE. Trimming removed 4 bases from V and 0 bases from J, with 11 bases in between. The CDR3, as DNA: TGTGCCAGCAGCCTGACAGAAAATAGCAATCAGCCCCAGCATTTT. Amino acid sequence: CASSLTENSNQPQHF. The whole variable domain, filled in from reference TRBV5-6 and TRBJ1-5, reads DAGVTQSPTHLIKTRGQQVTLRCSPKSGHDTVSWYQQALGQGPQFIFQYYEEEERQRGNFPDRFSGHQFPNYSSELNVNALLLGDSALYLCASSLTENSNQPQHFGDGTRLSIL.